These 14 T cell receptor beta chains came from one sample sequenced in a study of cytomegalovirus exposure and HLA in healthy donors. PCR was performed using 60 Vbeta and 13 Jbeta primers. Only in-frame clones appear in the TCRdb table, and some are missing; sequencing was by immunoSEQ multiplex PCR. There are some 40,000 clones in the sample; 65% to 85% occur only once, and approximately 2.6% lies in the top ten. The sample comprised PBMCs. The receptors come from a man over 45 in good health and CMV-seronegative.

V is TRBV15 and J is TRBJ2-3; TRBD2 matches 8 bases. Trimming cost V 3 bases and J 4 bases; bases outside gene matches: 3. CDR3 size: 14 residues. Germline V lookup: CDR1 LNHNV, CDR2 YYDKDF (reference sequence). The CDR3 DNA follows: TGTGCCACCAGCAGCCCGGGAGGGCCAGATACGCAGTATTTT. Amino acids: CATSSPGGPDTQYF.

The gene calls are TRBV27 and TRBJ1-1; 7 nucleotides match TRBD1. J lost 0 bases, V lost 9 bases, and 4 bases had no gene match. CDR3 length: 13 amino acids. Germline-derived CDR1 and CDR2 are MNHEY and SMNVEV (reference sequence). The CDR3 nucleotides are TGTGCCAGTTGGGACAGCATGAACACTGAAGCTTTCTTT. This translates into CASWDSMNTEAFF.

Only a few counts were recorded for this clone. This sequence joins TRBV2 and TRBJ1-5; the D is unclear. There are 13 residues in the CDR3. Germline V gene lookup returns CDR1 SNHLY and CDR2 FYNNEI. The V gene lost 0 bases and the J gene lost 6 bases, with 6 bases spanning the gap. The CDR3 loop reads CASSEALRQPQHF. In DNA form, the CDR3 reads TGTGCCAGCAGTGAAGCGCTGCGTCAGCCCCAGCATTTT.

The chain is built from TRBV6-5 and TRBJ1-2; 7 positions agree with TRBD1. The CDR3 totals 15 residues. Germline lookup yields CDR1 MNHEY and CDR2 SVGAGI. V shed 1 base, J shed 2 bases, and the junction held 4 bases outside the gene matches. CDR3 bases: TGTGCCAGCAGTTACTATCAGGGGGGCAACTATGGCTACACCTTC. Protein product: CASSYYQGGNYGYTF.

The CDR3 here is CASNGQGSTDTQYF. The DNA for the CDR3 is TGTGCCAGCAACGGGCAGGGGTCCACAGATACGCAGTATTTT. V gene TRBV28 combines with J gene TRBJ2-3; possible D gene TRBD1, 6 bases. The CDR3 is made up of 14 amino acids. V lost 7 bases and J 2 bases, leaving 13 bases between the germline ends. Germline V gene lookup returns CDR1 MDHEN and CDR2 SYDVKM. The full variable domain, with the rest looked up from reference TRBV28 and TRBJ2-3, is DVKVTQSSRYLVKRTGEKVFLECVQDMDHENMFWYRQDPGLGLRLIYFSYDVKMKEKGDIPEGYSVSREKKERFSLILESASTNQTSMYLCASNGQGSTDTQYFGPGTRLTVL.

J is TRBJ2-6 and V is TRBV5-1, with 12 bases identical to TRBD1. The CDR3 length is 17 residues. Trimming at V came to 4 bases and at J to 3 bases, leaving 5 bases not matched to a gene. The germline V gene encodes CDR1 SGHRS and CDR2 YFSETQ. This CDR3 is CASSIGTGGGGANVLTF. The CDR3 DNA is TGCGCCAGCAGCATCGGGACAGGGGGCGGTGGGGCCAACGTCCTGACTTTC.

The V gene is TRBV9, the J gene TRBJ2-1, with a weak D call TRBD2 (5 bases). Between the trimmed V and J ends, which lost 4 bases and 7 bases, there was a span of 15 bases. The length of the CDR3 is 14 residues. Germline loops: CDR1 SGDLS, CDR2 YYNGEE. The CDR3 region has the DNA TGTGCCAGCAGCCCCGGGAACCCCGGGAATGAGCAGTTCTTC. It specifies CASSPGNPGNEQFF.

The CDR3 reads CASSQEERVGGYTF. The DNA for the CDR3 is TGCGCCAGCAGCCAAGAGGAACGGGTAGGAGGCTACACCTTC. The genes are TRBV4-1 and TRBJ1-2; D is ambiguous. There are 14 residues in the CDR3. The germline gives CDR1 MGHRA, CDR2 YSYEKL. Trimming stripped 0 bases from V and 8 bases from J, with 13 bases between.

The CDR3 loop is CASRGVSGSPLSSYNEQFF. The CDR3 nucleotides are TGTGCCAGCAGGGGGGTTAGCGGGAGCCCCCTGAGCTCCTACAATGAGCAGTTCTTC. V gene TRBV28 combines with J gene TRBJ2-1; 9 positions match TRBD2. This CDR3 is 19 amino acids long. Germline V gene sequence: CDR1 MDHEN, CDR2 SYDVKM. V lost 6 bases to trimming and J lost 0 bases; unmatched junction nucleotides: 15.

As to this clone: Germline and junction disagree at one end, which may indicate a read error. This sequence joins TRBV7-9 and TRBJ1-1, with TRBD1 as a possible D gene (5 bases). CDR1 SEHNR and CDR2 FQNEAQ come from the germline V gene (reference sequence). This CDR3 comprises 12 residues. The CDR3 reads CSSSPQGTEAFF. Written as DNA, the CDR3 is TGTTCCAGCAGCCCTCAGGGCACTGAAGCTTTCTTT.

This chain uses TRBV7-2 with TRBJ2-7, with 12 positions matching TRBD2. Per germline, CDR1 SGHTA and CDR2 FQGNSA. The CDR3 covers 16 residues. Trimming took 4 bases from V and 1 from J; bases not matched to a gene: 5. Here the CDR3 DNA reads TGTGCCAGCAGCTACACCGGGACTAGCGGGTCCTACGAGCAGTACTTC. Translating it yields CASSYTGTSGSYEQYF.

This chain links TRBV5-5 with TRBJ1-1; TRBD1 aligns across 7 bases. Per the germline V gene, CDR1 is SGHKS and CDR2 is YYEKEE (reference sequence). The CDR3 runs 16 residues. The J segment lost 4 bases and the V segment lost 4 bases, leaving 13 bases of the junction unmatched. CDR3 nucleotide sequence: TGTGCCAGCAGCGGGTCCGGGACAGCGTTGGGCACTGAAGCTTTCTTT. Translated: CASSGSGTALGTEAFF.

The chain combines TRBV10-3 with TRBJ1-1, with 8 nucleotides matching TRBD1. This CDR3 comprises 12 residues. From germline, CDR1 is ENHRY and CDR2 SYGVKD. Trimming took 6 bases from V and 7 from J; bases not matched to a gene: 4. CDR3 in DNA: TGTGCCATCAGACAGGGGGGCGGTGAAGCTTTCTTT. Translated: CAIRQGGGEAFF.

J is TRBJ1-3 and V is TRBV19, with D possibly TRBD1 on 5 matching bases. V dropped 5 bases and J dropped 3 bases, with 17 bases sitting between them. Germline-derived CDR1 and CDR2 are LNHDA and SQIVND (reference sequence). The CDR3 is made up of 16 amino acids. This chain's CDR3 is CASSVGTPDHGNTIYF. The CDR3 nucleotides read TGTGCCAGTAGTGTCGGGACTCCCGATCATGGAAACACCATATATTTT.